This T cell receptor beta chain emerged from a study of shared clonotypes between healthy human individuals. The V and J ends lost 2 bases and 7 bases respectively, with 12 bases between them. The length of the CDR3 is 15 residues. The germline V gene has CDR1 MNHNS and CDR2 SASEGT. Concerning this clone: Its antigen is unidentified.

Study-wide points: Estimated richness values were generally larger in naive subsets than in memory subsets.

Each cell subset's genomic DNA was divided evenly among several immunoSEQ plates. TCRdb keeps only in-frame clones here, not all; method: immunoSEQ multiplex PCR. The top ten hold about 16% of the sample, which has around 300,000 clones, about nine tenths seen once. The clonotype originates from a man younger than 30 in good health. The chain couples TRBV6-1 to TRBJ1-6, with no clear D. Sequencing input: memory CD8+ T cells sorted from blood. The subset is: CD45RO+ cells pooled with CCR7-negative TemRA cells. CDR3: CASSEFRYRNSPLHF. The CDR3 region has the DNA TGTGCCAGCAGTGAATTTCGTTATAGGAATTCACCCCTCCACTTT.